A selection of T cell receptor beta chains follows, all from one sample in a study of naive and memory T cell subsets. TCRdb ran MiXCR on the 5' RACE reads and lists one entry per CDR3 protein. The profile shows about 62,000 distinct CDR3 sequences, 8% of them singletons. Receptors were obtained from a female donor in good health. CDR3s include the opening cysteine and the closing phenylalanine or tryptophan. Each record gives: V gene, D gene, J gene, clone size, CDR3 protein, CDR3 DNA. A D gene is named only where the DNA matches it firmly. Clone size is shown for a subset of rows, as once, few, many or a class of expanded clone.

>TRBV28|TRBD2|TRBJ2-5|.
CASSLPQTSGQETQYF
TGTGCCAGCAGTTTGCCGCAGACTAGCGGTCAAGAGACCCAGTACTTC
>TRBV4-1|.|TRBJ1-1|many
CASSPTFTSQGAMNTEAFF
TGCGCCAGCTCCCCAACATTCACCTCCCAAGGGGCCATGAACACTGAAGCTTTCTTT
>TRBV2|.|TRBJ1-1|many
CASSYRDTEAFF
TGTGCCAGCAGTTACAGGGACACTGAAGCTTTCTTT
>TRBV6-1|.|TRBJ2-7|few
CASNLDTYEQYF
TGTGCCAGCAATCTGGATACCTACGAGCAGTACTTC
>TRBV20-1|.|TRBJ2-7|many
CSARESANAYEQYF
TGCAGTGCTAGAGAATCAGCTAACGCCTACGAGCAGTACTTC
>TRBV27|TRBD2|TRBJ2-2|once
CASSFVGGRVPGELFF
TGTGCCAGCAGTTTCGTGGGAGGGAGAGTCCCCGGGGAGCTGTTTTTT
>TRBV29-1|TRBD1|TRBJ2-7|few
CSVDVTGNRQYF
TGCAGCGTTGACGTGACAGGGAATAGGCAGTACTTC
>TRBV9|TRBD1|TRBJ2-2|few
CASSLLKGQGTSGTGELFF
TGTGCCAGCAGCCTCCTGAAGGGACAGGGGACATCGGGGACCGGGGAGCTGTTTTTT
>TRBV11-2|.|TRBJ1-2|many
CASSLAPLLRTNYGYTF
TGTGCCAGCAGCTTAGCCCCCCTTCTCAGAACTAACTATGGCTACACCTTC
>TRBV13|.|TRBJ1-1|.
CASSVTRNTEAFF
TGTGCCAGCTCGGTGACACGGAACACTGAAGCTTTCTTT
>TRBV30|.|TRBJ2-3|few
CAWSVTTDTQYF
TGTGCCTGGAGTGTAACCACAGATACGCAGTATTTT
>TRBV6-4|.|TRBJ1-3|.
CASSADSSGNTIYF
TGTGCCAGCAGTGCGGACAGCTCTGGAAACACCATATATTTT
>TRBV6-9|TRBD1|TRBJ2-1|.
CASSYSSRGQGPYNEQFF
TGTGCCAGCAGTTATAGCAGCCGGGGACAGGGTCCCTACAATGAGCAGTTCTTC
>TRBV3-1|.|TRBJ1-2|many
CASSQEGKAIYGYTF
TGTGCCAGCAGCCAAGAAGGCAAGGCCATCTATGGCTACACCTTC
>TRBV19|.|TRBJ1-5|.
CASSSPKTRATSQPQHF
TGTGCCAGTAGTAGCCCAAAAACACGAGCGACGAGTCAGCCCCAGCATTTT
>TRBV5-6|.|TRBJ2-6|.
CASSSELDSPLGANVLTF
TGTGCCAGCAGCTCGGAGCTGGACAGCCCCCTCGGGGCCAACGTCCTGACTTTC
>TRBV6-6|.|TRBJ2-6|many
CASSYVALAGANVLTF
TGTGCCAGCAGTTACGTCGCGCTCGCTGGGGCCAACGTCCTGACTTTC
>TRBV5-8|.|TRBJ2-1|.
CASSFRHIFSSYNEQFF
TGTGCCAGCAGCTTTCGACATATCTTTAGCTCCTACAATGAGCAGTTCTTC
>TRBV6-1|TRBD1|TRBJ1-5|few
CASSEWQGDGNQPQHF
TGTGCCAGCAGTGAATGGCAGGGGGACGGCAATCAGCCCCAGCATTTT
>TRBV7-8|.|TRBJ2-3|few
CASSLGGASTDTQYF
TGTGCCAGCAGCTTAGGTGGGGCCAGCACAGATACGCAGTATTTT
>TRBV7-2|.|TRBJ2-2|.
CASSLFGNTGELFF
TGTGCCAGCAGCTTATTCGGGAACACCGGGGAGCTGTTTTTT
>TRBV20-1|.|TRBJ2-3|many
CSARDFSSTDTQYF
TGCAGTGCTCGGGACTTCTCTAGCACAGATACGCAGTATTTT
>TRBV3-1|.|TRBJ2-1|many
CASSGAATEQFF
TGTGCCAGCAGCGGCGCAGCGACAGAGCAGTTCTTC
>TRBV7-2|.|TRBJ1-1|few
CASSLGAGQTEAFF
TGTGCCAGCAGCTTAGGGGCAGGGCAGACTGAAGCTTTCTTT
>TRBV20-1|.|TRBJ2-2|few
CSARDGRGRNTGELFF
TGCAGTGCTAGAGATGGGCGGGGCCGGAACACCGGGGAGCTGTTTTTT
>TRBV9|.|TRBJ2-3|.
CASSELVATSTDTQYF
TGTGCCAGCAGCGAGCTGGTAGCAACTAGCACAGATACGCAGTATTTT
>TRBV6-1|.|TRBJ1-2|few
CASSESGESGYTF
TGTGCCAGCAGTGAATCGGGGGAGAGTGGCTACACCTTC
>TRBV11-2|.|TRBJ2-7|many
CASSRASSYEQYF
TGTGCCAGCAGCCGAGCTAGCTCCTACGAGCAGTACTTC
>TRBV20-1|TRBD1|TRBJ1-5|.
CSARDTGAGGNQPQHF
TGCAGTGCTAGAGATACAGGGGCGGGGGGCAATCAGCCCCAGCATTTT
>TRBV6-5|.|TRBJ2-5|few
CASSYADFRRGETQYF
TGTGCCAGCAGTTACGCCGACTTTAGGAGGGGGGAGACCCAGTACTTC